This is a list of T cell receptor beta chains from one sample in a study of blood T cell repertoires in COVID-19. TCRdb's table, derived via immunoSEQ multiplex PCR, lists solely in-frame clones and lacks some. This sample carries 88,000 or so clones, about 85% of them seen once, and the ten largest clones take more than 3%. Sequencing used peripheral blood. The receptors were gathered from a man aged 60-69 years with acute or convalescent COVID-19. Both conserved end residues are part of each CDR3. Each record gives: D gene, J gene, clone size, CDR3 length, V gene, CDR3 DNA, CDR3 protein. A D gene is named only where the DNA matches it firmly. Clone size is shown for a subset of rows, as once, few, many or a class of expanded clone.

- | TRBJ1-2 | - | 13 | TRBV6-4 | TGTGCCAGCACCGAGGAGGGTCGGGATGGCTACACCTTC | CASTEEGRDGYTF
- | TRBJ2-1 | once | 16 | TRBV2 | TGTGCCAGCAGTGAAGCTGAGTTTAGCTCCTACAATGAGCAGTTCTTC | CASSEAEFSSYNEQFF
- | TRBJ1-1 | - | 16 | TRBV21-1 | TGTGCCAGCAGCAAAGAGGAGGGACGAGGAGACACTGAAGCTTTCTTT | CASSKEEGRGDTEAFF
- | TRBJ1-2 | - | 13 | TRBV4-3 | TGCGCCAGCAGCCAATCCACTTTCAGGGATAAAACCTTC | CASSQSTFRDKTF
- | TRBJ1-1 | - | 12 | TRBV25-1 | TGTGCCAGCAGCCCTATGAACACTGAAGCTTTCTTT | CASSPMNTEAFF
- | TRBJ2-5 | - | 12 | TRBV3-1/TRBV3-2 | TGTGCCAGCAGTCAAGTAGAGCAGACCCAGTACTTC | CASSQVEQTQYF
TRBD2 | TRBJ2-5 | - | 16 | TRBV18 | TGTGCCAGCTCACCACGACGAGCGGGAACCCACGAGACCCAGTACTTC | CASSPRRAGTHETQYF
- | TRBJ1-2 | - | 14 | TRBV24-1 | TGTGCCACCAGTGATTCAGGGGTCGGCTATGGCTACACCTTC | CATSDSGVGYGYTF
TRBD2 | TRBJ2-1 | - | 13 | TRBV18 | TGTGCCACACTAGCGCAAGTTGACAATGAGCAGTTCTTC | CATLAQVDNEQFF
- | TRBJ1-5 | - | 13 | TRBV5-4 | TGTGCCAGCAGCTTGGACCGAGATCAGCCCCAGCATTTT | CASSLDRDQPQHF
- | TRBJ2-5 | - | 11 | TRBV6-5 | TGTGCCAGCAGTTATGAGGAGACCCAGTACTTC | CASSYEETQYF
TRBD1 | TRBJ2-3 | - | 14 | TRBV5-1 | TGCGCCAGCAGCTCGACAGGGTTCACAGATACGCAGTATTTT | CASSSTGFTDTQYF
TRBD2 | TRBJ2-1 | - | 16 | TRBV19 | TGTGCCAGTAGCGAACGAGCGGGGGTGCGAGGGTCTGAGCAGTTCTTC | CASSERAGVRGSEQFF
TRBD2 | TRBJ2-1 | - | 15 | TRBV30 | TGTGCCTGGGATAGCGGGGGGGCCGGGTACAATGAGCAGTTCTTC | CAWDSGGAGYNEQFF
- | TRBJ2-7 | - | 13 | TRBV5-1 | TGCGCCAGCAGCTTGGTGTCCGGGGACGAGCAGTACTTC | CASSLVSGDEQYF
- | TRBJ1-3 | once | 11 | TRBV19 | TGTGCCAGTAGTAACCGGAACACCATATATTTT | CASSNRNTIYF
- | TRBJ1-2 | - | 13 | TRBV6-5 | TGTGCCAGCAGCGCCGGGACACGGTATGGCTACACCTTC | CASSAGTRYGYTF
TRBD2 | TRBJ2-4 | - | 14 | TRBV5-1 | TGCGCCAGCAGCGTGACTAGCGGGAGTAGGATTCAGTACTTC | CASSVTSGSRIQYF
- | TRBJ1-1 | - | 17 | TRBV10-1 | TGCGCCAGCACCCAGATGGGAGGGAGGGTAAGAGTCACTGAAGCTTTCTTT | CASTQMGGRVRVTEAFF
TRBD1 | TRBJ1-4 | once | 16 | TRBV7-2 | TGTGCCAGCAGCTTCCAGGGGGCGCGGACTAATGAAAAACTGTTTTTT | CASSFQGARTNEKLFF
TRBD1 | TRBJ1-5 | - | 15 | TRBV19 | TGTGCCTCTACCACAGGGGGTAGTAGCAATCAGCCCCAGCATTTT | CASTTGGSSNQPQHF
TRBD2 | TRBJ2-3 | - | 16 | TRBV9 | TGTGCCAGCAGCGTAGGCCCTAGCGGAGGCACAGATACGCAGTATTTT | CASSVGPSGGTDTQYF
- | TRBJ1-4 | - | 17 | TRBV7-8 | TGTGCCAGCAGCTCCCGTTTTAGACAGCCCGCTAATGAAAAACTGTTTTTT | CASSSRFRQPANEKLFF
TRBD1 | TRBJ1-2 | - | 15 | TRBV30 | TGTGCCTGGAGCCGCTGGGACAGGGCTAACTATGGCTACACCTTC | CAWSRWDRANYGYTF
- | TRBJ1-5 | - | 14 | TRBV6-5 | TGTGCCAGCACCAGGGACTATATCAATCAGCCCCAGCATTTT | CASTRDYINQPQHF